Below, one T cell receptor (beta chain) is given with its context. MiXCR was run by TCRdb on the RT-PCR reads, yielding one entry per CDR3 protein. This sample has 900,000 to 1,000,000 distinct CDR3 sequences, with roughly 17% found just once. This sample was taken from a study of patients and donors after allogeneic stem cell transplantation. The CDR3 is 13 amino acids. Looked up from germline, CDR1 is LGHDT and CDR2 is YNNKEL (reference sequence). Trimming shortened V by 2 bases and J by 5 bases, and 6 bases separated the two germline ends. The chain employs TRBV3-1 and TRBJ2-2; no reliable D call. The clonotype comes from a human donor who was either an allogeneic HSCT recipient or a stem cell or donor lymphocyte infusion donor (not recorded which). It is not recorded whose cells these are; they may come from a transplant donor. Source material: blood, either unsorted or a sorted T cell fraction (not recorded which). CDR3 DNA sequence: TGTGCCAGCAGCCAAAGGACGACCGGGGAGCTGTTTTTT. The encoded protein is CASSQRTTGELFF.